A selection of T cell receptor beta chains follows, all from one sample in a study of blood T cell repertoires in COVID-19. Assay used: immunoSEQ multiplex PCR; TCRdb lists only in-frame clones, some missing. The sample yields roughly 120,000 clones, about 89% seen once. Input material: peripheral blood. The origin of the receptors is a man in his forties with acute or convalescent COVID-19. The CDR3 runs from the conserved cysteine through the conserved F or W. The D gene is left open where the match is weak. The size of a clone is reported for some rows only, either as once, few or many, or as a class for expanded clones.

>once|TRBJ2-3|-|TRBV12-1
CASSKGLAGVIVQYF
TGTGCCAGCAGCAAAGGACTAGCGGGAGTAATCGTACAGTATTTT
>-|TRBJ1-1|-|TRBV9
CASSLLGGTEAFF
TGTGCCAGCAGCCTTCTCGGGGGTACTGAAGCTTTCTTT
>-|TRBJ2-6|TRBD2|TRBV9
CASSPHPLAGGSSGANVLTF
TGTGCCAGCAGCCCACACCCGCTAGCGGGGGGGAGCTCTGGGGCCAACGTCCTGACTTTC
>once|TRBJ2-4|-|TRBV3-1/TRBV3-2
CASREEPAGTSLWPKNIQYF
TGTGCCAGCAGGGAAGAGCCGGCAGGGACATCCCTATGGCCCAAAAACATTCAGTACTTC
>-|TRBJ1-1|-|TRBV6-2/TRBV6-3
CASSYRGGGTEAFF
TGTGCCAGCAGTTACCGGGGCGGGGGCACTGAAGCTTTCTTT
>-|TRBJ2-1|TRBD1|TRBV3-1/TRBV3-2
CASSQEYRGLRNEQFF
TGTGCCAGCAGCCAAGAATACAGGGGGCTTCGAAATGAGCAGTTCTTC
>-|TRBJ1-4|TRBD1|TRBV7-9
CASIQTGGEKLFF
TGTGCCAGCATCCAGACAGGGGGTGAAAAACTGTTTTTT
>once|TRBJ2-5|-|TRBV6-6
CASSYLGGGQETQYF
TGTGCCAGCAGTTACTTAGGGGGGGGACAAGAGACCCAGTACTTC
>once|TRBJ2-5|TRBD2|TRBV20-1
CSAGLEETQYF
TGCAGTGCGGGACTAGAGGAGACCCAGTACTTC
>-|TRBJ2-1|-|TRBV5-4
CASSLRSSYNEQFF
TGTGCCAGCAGCTTGAGGAGCTCCTACAATGAGCAGTTCTTC
>-|TRBJ2-7|-|TRBV5-6
CATLPRRGGTYEQYF
TGTGCCACCTTACCCCGGAGGGGGGGCACCTACGAGCAGTACTTC
>-|TRBJ1-5|-|TRBV5-6
CASSLWTVNQPQHF
TGTGCCAGCAGCTTGTGGACAGTAAATCAGCCCCAGCATTTT
>-|TRBJ1-1|-|TRBV30
CAWSGGFNTEAFF
TGTGCCTGGAGTGGAGGGTTCAACACTGAAGCTTTCTTT
>-|TRBJ1-1|-|TRBV12-3/TRBV12-4
CASRGGDTEAFF
TGTGCCAGCCGCGGAGGGGACACTGAAGCTTTCTTT
>-|TRBJ1-2|-|TRBV6-2/TRBV6-3
CASSSGLGQFKGYTF
TGTGCCAGCAGTTCGGGCCTAGGACAGTTCAAGGGCTACACCTTC
>-|TRBJ1-2|TRBD1|TRBV27
CASSLERGTVYGYTF
TGTGCCAGCAGTTTAGAGCGTGGGACAGTCTATGGCTACACCTTC
>-|TRBJ1-5|TRBD1|TRBV6-5
CASSQTGDYQPQHF
TGTGCCAGCAGTCAGACAGGGGACTATCAGCCCCAGCATTTT
>once|TRBJ2-1|-|TRBV5-6
CASSLGEVRLVRVGEQFF
TGTGCCAGCAGCTTGGGAGAGGTTCGGCTAGTGCGGGTGGGTGAGCAGTTCTTC
>-|TRBJ1-2|TRBD1|TRBV6-1
CASTGGPPGYGYTF
TGTGCCAGTACAGGGGGCCCTCCTGGCTATGGCTACACCTTC
>-|TRBJ2-1|TRBD2|TRBV7-9
CASSPGTIYEQFF
TGTGCCAGCAGCCCCGGGACTATCTATGAGCAGTTCTTC
>-|TRBJ2-1|-|TRBV7-2
CASSLARGIYNEQFF
TGTGCCAGCAGCTTAGCGCGGGGTATCTACAATGAGCAGTTCTTC
>once|TRBJ1-1|-|TRBV5-5
CASSVSPLNTEAFF
TGTGCCAGCAGCGTGTCCCCGTTGAACACTGAAGCTTTCTTT
>-|TRBJ2-7|-|TRBV29-1
CSGKTGGDSYEQYF
TGCAGCGGCAAAACAGGGGGGGACTCCTACGAGCAGTACTTC
>-|TRBJ2-3|TRBD2|TRBV6-5
CASSRTSGVRDTQYF
TGTGCCAGCAGCCGCACTAGCGGGGTTAGAGATACGCAGTATTTT
>-|TRBJ1-2|-|TRBV4-3
CASSQLSQGINTF
TGCGCCAGCAGCCAGTTGTCTCAGGGGATAAACACCTTC
>-|TRBJ2-1|TRBD1|TRBV19
CASQRTGGSYNEQFF
TGTGCCAGTCAAAGAACAGGGGGCTCCTACAATGAGCAGTTCTTC
>-|TRBJ2-2|TRBD1|TRBV19
CASSIGTGANTGELFF
TGTGCCAGTAGTATAGGGACAGGGGCGAACACCGGGGAGCTGTTTTTT
>few|TRBJ1-4|-|TRBV12-3/TRBV12-4
CASSQGIEKLFF
TGTGCCAGCAGCCAGGGGATTGAAAAACTGTTTTTT
>-|TRBJ2-2|TRBD2|TRBV7-9
CASSPRLAGGVVSTGELFF
TGTGCCAGCAGCCCGAGACTAGCGGGAGGGGTGGTCTCAACCGGGGAGCTGTTTTTT
>many|TRBJ2-7|TRBD2|TRBV5-4
CASSLQRGNEQYF
TGTGCCAGCAGCTTGCAGCGGGGTAACGAGCAGTACTTC
>-|TRBJ1-3|-|TRBV20-1
CSASPGVGNTIYF
TGCAGTGCTAGTCCAGGGGTAGGAAACACCATATATTTT
>-|TRBJ1-2|TRBD1|TRBV6-5
CASTPSGGSGGYTF
TGTGCCAGCACCCCGTCAGGGGGGTCTGGTGGCTACACCTTC
>-|TRBJ2-7|TRBD1|TRBV30
CAWSKGQVKYEQYF
TGTGCCTGGAGTAAGGGACAGGTCAAATACGAGCAGTACTTC
>-|TRBJ1-2|TRBD1|TRBV7-8
CASSLGTGQYGYTF
TGTGCCAGCAGCTTAGGGACAGGGCAATATGGCTACACCTTC
>-|TRBJ2-3|TRBD2|TRBV9
CASSVSGGDTQYF
TGTGCCAGCAGCGTTTCGGGGGGAGATACGCAGTATTTT
>-|TRBJ2-7|-|TRBV21-1
CASSSRDRMAYEQYF
TGTGCCAGCAGCTCACGGGACAGGATGGCCTACGAGCAGTACTTC
>-|TRBJ2-2|TRBD2|TRBV7-2
CASSLGPGLAGTGELFF
TGTGCCAGCAGCTTGGGACCGGGACTAGCGGGGACCGGGGAGCTGTTTTTT
>-|TRBJ1-6|TRBD1|TRBV18
CASSQTQGRSPLHF
TGTGCCAGCTCACAGACACAGGGGCGGTCACCCCTCCACTTT
>once|TRBJ1-6|-|TRBV30
CAWSAMGGASPLHF
TGTGCCTGGAGTGCAATGGGGGGGGCTTCACCCCTCCACTTT
>-|TRBJ1-5|-|TRBV4-1
CASSPTGVSNSNQPQHF
TGCGCCAGCAGCCCTACCGGGGTCTCCAATAGCAATCAGCCCCAGCATTTT
>-|TRBJ2-5|-|TRBV5-1
CASSLVVGRGSQETQYF
TGCGCCAGCAGCTTGGTTGTGGGCAGGGGAAGTCAAGAGACCCAGTACTTC
>-|TRBJ1-1|-|TRBV5-1
CASSLDGGGTEAFF
TGCGCCAGCAGCTTGGACGGGGGTGGGACTGAAGCTTTCTTT
>once|TRBJ2-1|TRBD1|TRBV4-3
CASSQGSREGTAQFF
TGCGCCAGCAGCCAAGGAAGCCGGGAAGGGACAGCGCAGTTCTTC
>-|TRBJ2-1|TRBD2|TRBV3-1/TRBV3-2
CASSQARPGLAPNEQFF
TGTGCCAGCAGCCAAGCTCGACCGGGACTAGCTCCTAATGAGCAGTTCTTC
>-|TRBJ2-7|TRBD2|TRBV3-1/TRBV3-2
CASSQRTRTYEQYF
TGTGCCAGCAGCCAGAGGACTAGGACCTACGAGCAGTACTTC
>-|TRBJ2-1|TRBD2|TRBV7-9
CASSINPGLAGSYNEQFF
TGTGCCAGCAGCATAAACCCCGGACTAGCGGGATCCTACAATGAGCAGTTCTTC
>few|TRBJ1-1|TRBD1|TRBV6-6
CASRRTGDNTEAFF
TGTGCCAGCAGGCGGACAGGGGACAACACTGAAGCTTTCTTT
>-|TRBJ2-5|TRBD1|TRBV5-1
CASSLPTGVGRLSQETQYF
TGCGCCAGCAGCCTTCCGACAGGGGTGGGACGCCTTTCTCAAGAGACCCAGTACTTC
>-|TRBJ2-7|-|TRBV27
CASSYGQGLSYEQYF
TGTGCCAGCAGTTATGGACAGGGACTATCCTACGAGCAGTACTTC
>-|TRBJ2-7|-|TRBV11-2
CASSLDRFGGEQYF
TGTGCCAGCAGCTTAGATCGTTTTGGCGGCGAGCAGTACTTC
>few|TRBJ1-2|-|TRBV19
CASSTQGSNYGYTF
TGTGCCAGTAGTACCCAGGGGTCTAACTATGGCTACACCTTC
>-|TRBJ2-7|-|TRBV5-1
CASSTGTQLSYEQYF
TGCGCCAGCAGCACCGGGACACAGCTCTCCTACGAGCAGTACTTC
>-|TRBJ1-5|TRBD1|TRBV19
CASNTGGNQPQHF
TGTGCCAGTAATACAGGGGGGAATCAGCCCCAGCATTTT
>-|TRBJ1-2|-|TRBV4-1
CASSHPRTANYGYTF
TGCGCCAGCAGCCACCCTCGGACTGCTAACTATGGCTACACCTTC
>-|TRBJ1-6|TRBD1|TRBV2
CASSEATGTSSPLHF
TGTGCCAGCAGTGAAGCGACAGGGACGAGCTCACCCCTCCACTTT